This TCR beta chain was retrieved from a study of T-cell reconstitution after alpha-beta-depleted transplantation in children. Trimming stripped 8 bases from V and 4 bases from J, with 20 bases between. Per germline, CDR1 SEHNR and CDR2 FQNEAQ (reference sequence). CDR3 length: 15 amino acids. The TCRbeta library incorporated unique molecular identifiers. TCRdb re-analysed the PCR reads in MiXCR, keeping a single row per CDR3 protein. The table has about 190,000 distinct CDR3 sequences, approximately 12% seen once. This TCR derives from a boy between 2 and 10 years old with acute myeloid leukemia, due to receive a stem cell transplant. V usage is TRBV7-9 and J usage is TRBJ1-1, with D perhaps TRBD1 (5 bases). The specimen was PBMCs, collected before TCRalphabeta/CD19-depleted stem cell transplant. CDR3: CASPGEEGFVTEAFF. As DNA, the CDR3 is TGTGCCAGCCCCGGGGAGGAGGGGTTCGTCACTGAAGCTTTCTTT.